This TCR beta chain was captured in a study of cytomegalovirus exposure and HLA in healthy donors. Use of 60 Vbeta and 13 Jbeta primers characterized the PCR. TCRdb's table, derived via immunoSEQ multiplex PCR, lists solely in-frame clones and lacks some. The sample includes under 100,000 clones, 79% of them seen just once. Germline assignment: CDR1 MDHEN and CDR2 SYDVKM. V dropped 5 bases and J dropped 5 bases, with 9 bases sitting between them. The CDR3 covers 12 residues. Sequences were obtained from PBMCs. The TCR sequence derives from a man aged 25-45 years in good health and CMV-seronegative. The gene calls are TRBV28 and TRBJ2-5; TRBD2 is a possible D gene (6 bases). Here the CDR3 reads CASSGGSETQYF. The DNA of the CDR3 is TGTGCCAGCAGTGGGGGGAGTGAGACCCAGTACTTC. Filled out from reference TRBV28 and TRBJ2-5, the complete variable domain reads DVKVTQSSRYLVKRTGEKVFLECVQDMDHENMFWYRQDPGLGLRLIYFSYDVKMKEKGDIPEGYSVSREKKERFSLILESASTNQTSMYLCASSGGSETQYFGPGTRLLVL.